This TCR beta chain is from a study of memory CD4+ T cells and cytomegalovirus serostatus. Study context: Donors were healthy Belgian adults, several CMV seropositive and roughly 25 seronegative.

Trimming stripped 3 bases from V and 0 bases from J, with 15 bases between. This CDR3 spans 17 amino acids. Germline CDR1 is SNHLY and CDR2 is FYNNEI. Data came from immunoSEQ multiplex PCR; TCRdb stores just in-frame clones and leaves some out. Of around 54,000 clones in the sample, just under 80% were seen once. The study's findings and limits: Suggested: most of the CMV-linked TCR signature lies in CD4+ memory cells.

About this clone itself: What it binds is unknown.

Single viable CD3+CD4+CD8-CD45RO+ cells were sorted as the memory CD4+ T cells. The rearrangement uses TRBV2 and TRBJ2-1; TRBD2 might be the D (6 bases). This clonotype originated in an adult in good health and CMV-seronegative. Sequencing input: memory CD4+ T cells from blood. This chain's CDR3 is CASSDLLAPSSYNEQFF. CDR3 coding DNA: TGTGCCAGCAGTGATCTCCTAGCGCCGAGCTCCTACAATGAGCAGTTCTTC.